This TCR beta chain emerged from a study of T cells in tuberculosis. Turning to the study itself: T cells were selected with CD1B tetramers loaded with glucose monomycolate.

After thawing and overnight rest, PBMC were stained with GMM-loaded CD1B tetramer, viability dye and anti-CD3 for sorting. C32 glucose monomycolate from Rhodococcus equi was loaded onto the CD1B tetramers. Each donor contributed 80,000 to 100,000 sorted tetramer-negative cells. Study observations and caveats: The stringent gate may have excluded weak CD1B-GMM tetramer binders.

Chain pairing is unknown; alpha and beta were sequenced separately. Sequencing used immunoSEQ multiplex PCR; TCRdb keeps in-frame clones, though not all of them. The table has approximately 100,000 clones, just over 90% seen once; the top ten hold approximately 2%. Trimming took 6 bases from V and 6 from J, leaving 21 bases between them. CDR3 length equals 16 residues. Germline CDR1 reads SNHLY; CDR2 reads FYNNEI. The clonotype was recovered from an adult woman with latent tuberculosis. The sample taken for sequencing was CD1b-GMM tetramer-negative cells sorted from PBMCs. The chain combines TRBV2 with TRBJ2-4; maybe TRBD2 (6 bases). The CDR3 DNA sequence: TGTGCCAGCAGGGCCCGGATGCGGGGTGATTTAAACATTCAGTACTTC. Translating gives CASRARMRGDLNIQYF.